The 27 T cell receptor beta chains presented below share a single source sample, sequenced in a study of Ad26.COV2.S vaccination and SARS-CoV-2 variants. Documented treatment: 15 to 20 received Ad26.COV2.S at low or high dose, single or two shots; 5 received placebo; per-sample allocation not given. It was on day 63 after the first vaccine or placebo injection that samples were taken. The protocol was immunoSEQ multiplex PCR, while the TCRdb copy is restricted to in-frame clones and leaves out a portion. The sample yields 430,000 or so clones, roughly 89% seen once. The specimen was peripheral blood, collected in a trial of Ad26.COV2.S vaccine versus placebo. These receptors originate from a person aged 18-60 years who received the Ad26.COV2.S COVID-19 vaccine or a placebo.

On this clone: Other DNA sequences from this sample encode an identical CDR3 as well. The chain combines TRBV29-1 with TRBJ2-3; D call uncertain. The CDR3 is made up of 11 amino acids. CDR1 is SQVTM and CDR2 is ANQGSEA in the germline V gene. V lost 4 bases and J lost 2, with 4 bases in between. The chain's CDR3 is CSVGLTDTQYF. DNA for the CDR3: TGCAGCGTTGGCCTCACAGATACGCAGTATTTT.

This clone was observed a handful of times. The chain is built from TRBV6-2 or TRBV6-3 and TRBJ1-3, with a tentative D call TRBD1 (6 bases). Germline values: CDR1 MNHEY, CDR2 SVGEGT. The CDR3 length is 16 residues. V shed 5 bases and J shed 4 bases, with 18 bases lying between them. DNA for the CDR3: TGTGCCAGCAGTACACCCTACAGGGATGCCGGAAACACCATATATTTT. Translated: CASSTPYRDAGNTIYF.

The V and J genes are TRBV28 and TRBJ1-5; D remains ambiguous. V was trimmed by 0 bases and J by 6 bases, leaving 6 bases between them. Germline CDR1 reads MDHEN; CDR2 reads SYDVKM. The CDR3 is 13 residues long. CDR3 coding DNA: TGTGCCAGCAGTTTATGGGCAGGTCAGCCCCAGCATTTT. Amino acid sequence: CASSLWAGQPQHF.

This clone was observed a single time. CDR3 residues: CASSPYLGYGYTF. For the CDR3, the DNA is TGTGCCAGCAGCCCCTACTTAGGTTATGGCTACACCTTC. The rearrangement links TRBV3-1 (or the pseudogene TRBV3-2) to TRBJ1-2; no clear D gene. Germline V lookup: CDR1 LGHDT, CDR2 YNNKEL (reference sequence). This CDR3 comprises 13 residues. V lost 4 bases and J 5 bases, leaving 11 bases between the germline ends.

J is TRBJ1-1 and V is TRBV2; 7 bases line up with TRBD1. The germline gives CDR1 SNHLY, CDR2 FYNNEI. V shed 5 bases and J 11 bases; nucleotides not matched to a gene: 5. The length of the CDR3 is 11 residues. The CDR3 loop is CASSPTGLAFF. The CDR3 nucleotides read TGTGCCAGCAGTCCGACAGGGCTGGCTTTCTTT. Looking up the rest from reference TRBV2 and TRBJ1-1 gives the full variable domain: EPEVTQTPSHQVTQMGQEVILRCVPISNHLYFYWYRQILGQKVEFLVSFYNNEISEKSEIFDDQFSVERPDGSNFTLKIRSTKLEDSAMYFCASSPTGLAFFGQGTRLTVV.

CDR3 coding DNA: TGTGCCAGCAGCTTCACGGGGGTAGTAGGCACAGATACGCAGTATTTT. This gives the protein CASSFTGVVGTDTQYF. The chain joins TRBV13 to TRBJ2-3; tentative D call: TRBD2 (6 bases). Trimming took 3 bases from V and 1 from J, leaving 14 bases between them. This CDR3 contains 16 residues. Germline V gene lookup returns CDR1 PRHDT and CDR2 FYEKMQ (reference sequence).

The chain links TRBV5-1 to TRBJ1-1; D is perhaps TRBD1 (6 bases). Trimming removed 4 bases at V and 3 bases at J, with 7 bases between. The CDR3 is made up of 12 amino acids. Germline values: CDR1 SGHRS, CDR2 YFSETQ. CDR3 amino acids: CASSRTDTEAFF. For the CDR3, the DNA is TGCGCCAGCAGCAGGACAGACACTGAAGCTTTCTTT.

V and J are TRBV28 and TRBJ1-5; D unresolved. V was clipped by 6 bases and J by 7 bases, with 19 bases between them. Germline lookup yields CDR1 MDHEN and CDR2 SYDVKM. This CDR3 contains 15 residues. CDR3 in amino acids: CASSPGGAGWQPQHF. In nucleotides, the CDR3 is TGTGCCAGCAGCCCCGGTGGAGCCGGTTGGCAGCCCCAGCATTTT.

The chain couples TRBV10-1 to TRBJ2-3; D unclear. The germline V gene has CDR1 WNHNN and CDR2 SYGVQD (reference sequence). With 5 bases removed from V and 2 bases from J, the gap between germline ends came to 14 bases. The CDR3 totals 15 residues. The CDR3 protein is CASSPLPSFTDTQYF. In nucleotides, the CDR3 is TGCGCCAGCAGTCCTCTACCGTCCTTCACAGATACGCAGTATTTT.

CDR3 residues: CATGDRGGPDTQYF. The CDR3, as DNA: TGTGCCACTGGGGACAGGGGGGGCCCAGATACGCAGTATTTT. This sequence joins TRBV24-1 and TRBJ2-3; the match to TRBD1 covers 11 bases. From germline, CDR1 is KGHDR and CDR2 SFDVKD. The CDR3 length is 14 residues. Unmatched junction bases numbered 6, after V lost 10 bases and J lost 4 bases.

The chain combines TRBV7-8 with TRBJ1-4; D not resolved. Germline V gives CDR1 SGHVS, CDR2 FQNEAQ. This CDR3 has 14 residues. V was shortened by 5 bases and J by 4 bases, with 11 bases between the two germline ends. This chain's CDR3 is CASSRLGVNEKLFF. CDR3 sequence (DNA): TGTGCCAGCAGCCGGTTAGGCGTTAATGAAAAACTGTTTTTT.

Here the CDR3 reads CASSFRGRVGTEAFF. The CDR3 coding sequence is TGTGCCAGCAGCTTCAGGGGGCGCGTTGGGACTGAAGCTTTCTTT. The chain is built from TRBV11-1 and TRBJ1-1; 8 bases are a match to TRBD1. With V trimmed by 3 bases and J by 5 bases, 8 bases remained unmatched. This CDR3 is built from 15 residues. CDR1 SGHAT and CDR2 FQDESV come from the germline V gene (reference sequence).

The J gene is TRBJ1-6, the V gene TRBV6-9; 9 positions agree with TRBD1. V was clipped by 7 bases and J by 1 base; unmatched bases: 14. CDR1 and CDR2 from the germline V gene are MNHGY and SVAAGI. The CDR3 length is 19 residues. This chain's CDR3 is CASTHPRRDRASYNSPLHF. CDR3 DNA: TGTGCCAGCACCCATCCGCGCCGGGACAGGGCATCCTATAATTCACCCCTCCACTTT.

This chain uses TRBV30 with TRBJ2-7; D perhaps matches TRBD2 (6 bases). V lost 8 bases and J 2 bases, leaving 13 bases between the germline ends. Looked up from germline, CDR1 is GTSNPN and CDR2 is SVGIG (reference sequence). The CDR3 length is 12 residues. CDR3 DNA: TGTGCCGGCCGGGACTCTGCCTACGAGCAGTACTTC. As protein: CAGRDSAYEQYF.

This clone was recorded once. The V call is TRBV5-6, the J call TRBJ1-2; TRBD1 is a possible D gene (5 bases). Germline loops: CDR1 SGHDT, CDR2 YYEEEE. The V end was cut by 4 bases, the J end by 8 bases, with 15 bases between. The CDR3 runs 13 residues. CDR3 in DNA: TGTGCCAGCAGCCGGACAACATTGTGGGGCTACACCTTC. This translates into CASSRTTLWGYTF.

The CDR3 loop is CSVDIWVAYNEQFF. The CDR3 nucleotides read TGCAGCGTGGATATTTGGGTGGCATACAATGAGCAGTTCTTC. V and J are TRBV29-1 and TRBJ2-1; unclear D gene. The CDR3 is 14 amino acids. V lost 6 bases, J lost 4 bases, and 16 bases lay in between. The V gene's germline CDR1 is SQVTM and CDR2 ANQGSEA.

The gene calls are TRBV9 and TRBJ2-1; the D gene could be TRBD1 or TRBD2 (5 bases each). CDR3 length: 15 amino acids. The V end lost 6 bases, the J end lost 1 base, and 14 bases lay between the germline ends. Looked up from germline, CDR1 is SGDLS and CDR2 is YYNGEE. In DNA form, the CDR3 reads TGTGCCAGCACCCCGTCCGGGGCATCCTACAATGAGCAGTTCTTC. Translation: CASTPSGASYNEQFF.

On this clone itself: The same CDR3 arises from other DNA sequences in this sample as well. The CDR3: CASSVGSSSYNEQFF. CDR3 in DNA: TGTGCCAGCAGCGTAGGATCTTCCTCCTACAATGAGCAGTTCTTC. The chain combines TRBV9 with TRBJ2-1; no clear D. Trimming left V 0 bases short and J 0 bases short, with 7 bases between. Looked up from germline, CDR1 is SGDLS and CDR2 is YYNGEE. The CDR3 consists of 15 residues. Variable domain in full (rest from reference TRBV9 and TRBJ2-1): DSGVTQTPKHLITATGQRVTLRCSPRSGDLSVYWYQQSLDQGLQFLIQYYNGEERAKGNILERFSAQQFPDLHSELNLSSLELGDSALYFCASSVGSSSYNEQFFGPGTRLTVL.

The chain has TRBV9 and TRBJ2-3, with unresolved D. V lost 6 bases to trimming and J lost 0 bases, with 11 bases between them. CDR3 length: 14 residues. The germline CDR1 and CDR2 sequences are SGDLS and YYNGEE. The CDR3 DNA sequence: TGTGCCAGCAATGTTGATACAAGCACAGATACGCAGTATTTT. Translated, it gives CASNVDTSTDTQYF.

This chain joins TRBV28 and TRBJ1-2; D might be TRBD1 (5 bases). This CDR3 is built from 11 residues. With 7 bases removed from V and 7 bases from J, the gap between germline ends came to 10 bases. The germline CDR1 and CDR2 sequences are MDHEN and SYDVKM. The DNA for the CDR3 is TGTGCCAGCAATTCAGGGTTTGGCTACACCTTC. As protein: CASNSGFGYTF.

V is TRBV10-3 and J is TRBJ2-3; a weak D match, TRBD2 (5 bases). The CDR3 length is 13 residues. Germline loops: CDR1 ENHRY, CDR2 SYGVKD. The V and J ends lost 7 bases and 5 bases respectively, with 13 bases between them. CDR3 nucleotides: TGTGCCATCACCGAACGGACTGGAGATACGCAGTATTTT. It codes for CAITERTGDTQYF.

The V gene is TRBV2, the J gene TRBJ1-2; no definite D call. Looked up from germline, CDR1 is SNHLY and CDR2 is FYNNEI. This CDR3 spans 12 amino acids. V lost 7 bases, J lost 4 bases, and 10 bases lay in between. The CDR3 bases are TGTGCCAGCAACAGAGTCTTCTATGGCTACACCTTC. Translating it yields CASNRVFYGYTF.

The chain has TRBV21-1 and TRBJ2-5; the DNA was not used to check the table's D call, TRBD2. TRBV21-1 is a listed pseudogene. There are 16 residues in the CDR3. The CDR3 sequence is CASSNLSHHLQETQYF. The CDR3 bases are TGTGCCAGCAGCAACCTATCCCATCACCTTCAAGAGACCCAGTACTTC.

CDR3 protein: CASSTGLAGINEQFF. As DNA, the CDR3 is TGTGCCAGTAGTACAGGACTAGCGGGGATCAATGAGCAGTTCTTC. The V call is TRBV19, the J call TRBJ2-1; the match to TRBD2 covers 12 bases. Trimming cost V 4 bases and J 6 bases; bases outside gene matches: 4. Germline CDR1 and CDR2: LNHDA and SQIVND (reference sequence). The CDR3 sequence is 15 residues long.

The chain carries TRBV6-5 and TRBJ1-6; the D is unclear. This CDR3 is built from 13 residues. V shed 2 bases and J shed 9 bases, with 8 bases lying between them. Germline loops: CDR1 MNHEY, CDR2 SVGAGI. The CDR3 sequence is CASSYGRGSPLHF. The CDR3, as DNA: TGTGCCAGCAGTTACGGCCGGGGTTCACCCCTCCACTTT.

This rearrangement joins TRBV7-3 to TRBJ2-3; D gene ambiguous. Germline V gives CDR1 SGHTA, CDR2 FQGTGA. The CDR3 is made up of 14 amino acids. Trimming took off 2 bases at V and 4 bases at J, with 10 bases between the two ends. CDR3 in amino acids: CASSLLPGPDTQYF. The CDR3 bases are TGTGCCAGCAGCTTATTACCGGGTCCAGATACGCAGTATTTT.

The V and J genes are TRBV5-4 and TRBJ2-3, with D perhaps TRBD2 (6 bases). The CDR3 loop spans 17 amino acids. The V end lost 0 bases, the J end lost 0 bases, and 14 bases lay between the germline ends. Germline loops: CDR1 SGHNT, CDR2 YYREEE (reference sequence). This CDR3 reads CASSLGTGADSTDTQYF. The DNA of the CDR3 is TGTGCCAGCAGCTTGGGCACGGGAGCGGATAGCACAGATACGCAGTATTTT.